Below, 32 T cell receptor beta chains from the same sample are listed, as sequenced in a study of early T cells in non-severe SARS-CoV-2 infection. TCRdb processed the 5' RACE reads anew with MiXCR; each CDR3 protein has one entry. The table has around 82,000 distinct CDR3 sequences, over 9% seen once. The sample comprised whole blood. The receptors were sampled from an adult who was a healthcare worker with PCR-confirmed SARS-CoV-2 infection or an uninfected control (not recorded which).

This clonotype was seen repeatedly, ten times or more. This CDR3 is CSVSPSNEQFF. The CDR3 bases are TGCAGCGTTTCCCCGAGCAATGAGCAGTTCTTC. V is TRBV29-1 and J is TRBJ2-1, with D unresolved. The V end was cut by 5 bases, the J end by 6 bases, with 8 bases between. CDR1 is SQVTM and CDR2 is ANQGSEA in the germline V gene. The CDR3 contains 11 residues.

In its sample, this clonotype was seen many times. V usage is TRBV7-3 and J usage is TRBJ1-1; D gene ambiguous. V lost 4 bases and J 1 base, leaving 7 bases between the germline ends. This CDR3 contains 13 residues. Germline V gene data show CDR1 as SGHTA and CDR2 as FQGTGA. In nucleotides, the CDR3 is TGTGCCAGCAGCTCACACCGGAACACTGAAGCTTTCTTT. It encodes CASSSHRNTEAFF.

This clonotype was recorded at least ten times. The chain links TRBV4-2 to TRBJ2-7; D remains ambiguous. The V gene lost 2 bases and the J gene lost 0 bases, with 11 bases spanning the gap. The germline V gene encodes CDR1 LGHNA and CDR2 YNFKEQ. The CDR3 totals 15 residues. In nucleotides, the CDR3 is TGTGCCAGCAGCCAATCTGCGACGGACTCCTACGAGCAGTACTTC. This codes for CASSQSATDSYEQYF.

This clonotype was observed at least ten times. The rearrangement joins TRBV12-3 or TRBV12-4 to TRBJ1-2; D is undetermined. Between the trimmed V and J ends, which lost 3 bases and 8 bases, there was a span of 10 bases. The CDR3 runs 12 residues. CDR3 residues: CASSLGSLGYTF. The CDR3 DNA follows: TGTGCCAGCAGTTTGGGCAGCTTGGGCTACACCTTC.

The genes are TRBV29-1 and TRBJ2-3; D is undetermined. The germline gives CDR1 SQVTM, CDR2 ANQGSEA. V was cut by 4 bases and J by 6 bases, with 8 bases left in between. CDR3 size: 11 residues. CDR3 region: CSVADPDTQYF. CDR3 bases: TGCAGCGTTGCGGACCCTGATACGCAGTATTTT.

This chain connects TRBV20-1 to TRBJ2-3; the D gene is possibly TRBD2 (5 bases). The CDR3 is made up of 14 amino acids. V dropped 3 bases and J dropped 0 bases, with 10 bases sitting between them. From germline, CDR1 is DFQATT and CDR2 SNEGSKA (reference sequence). CDR3 in amino acids: CSARWGASTDTQYF. CDR3 in DNA: TGCAGTGCTAGGTGGGGAGCGAGCACAGATACGCAGTATTTT.

This clonotype has at least ten counts. V gene TRBV10-3 combines with J gene TRBJ1-2, with unresolved D. Trimming pared 2 bases from V and 2 bases from J, leaving 0 bases between. The CDR3 covers 11 residues. Germline loops: CDR1 ENHRY, CDR2 SYGVKD. This CDR3 is CAISENYGYTF. The CDR3 nucleotides are TGTGCCATCAGTGAGAACTATGGCTACACCTTC.

This clonotype was detected ten times or more. V gene TRBV6-5 combines with J gene TRBJ2-7; 8 bases align to TRBD2. With V trimmed by 2 bases and J by 1 base, 4 bases remained unmatched. Germline CDR1 and CDR2: MNHEY and SVGAGI. CDR3 size: 15 residues. CDR3 protein: CASSYDGGASYEQYF. The CDR3 bases are TGTGCCAGCAGTTACGACGGGGGGGCTTCCTACGAGCAGTACTTC.

This clonotype was seen only a few times. This chain uses TRBV7-6 with TRBJ2-1, with D perhaps TRBD2 (6 bases). This CDR3 has 12 residues. Trimming cost V 2 bases and J 8 bases, with 7 bases left between them. Germline CDR1 SGHVS, CDR2 FNYEAQ. CDR3 loop: CASSLTGDEQFF. The CDR3 coding sequence is TGTGCCAGCAGCTTAACGGGGGATGAGCAGTTCTTC.

The chain joins TRBV5-1 to TRBJ2-7; 8 bases align to TRBD1. Germline values: CDR1 SGHRS, CDR2 YFSETQ. The V gene end was trimmed by 3 bases and the J gene end by 6 bases; junction bases not matched to a gene: 5. This CDR3 comprises 13 residues. The CDR3, as DNA: TGCGCCAGCAGCTCGGACAGGGTCGCCGAGCAGTACTTC. Its translation is CASSSDRVAEQYF.

The rearrangement joins TRBV5-1 to TRBJ1-1; D remains ambiguous. The CDR3 length is 13 residues. Trimming pared 0 bases from V and 3 bases from J, leaving 6 bases between. The germline CDR1 and CDR2 sequences are SGHRS and YFSETQ. CDR3 loop: CASSLGRDTEAFF. CDR3 in DNA: TGCGCCAGCAGCTTGGGGCGGGACACTGAAGCTTTCTTT.

This clonotype showed up just a few times. CDR3 nucleotides: TGTGCCAGCAGTCTAGGACAGGGGGTATCTCGCTACACCTTC. Amino acids: CASSLGQGVSRYTF. This chain connects TRBV6-5 to TRBJ1-2; 10 bases are a match to TRBD1. Germline CDR1 MNHEY, CDR2 SVGAGI. The CDR3 is 14 amino acids. V dropped 5 bases and J dropped 9; count of bases not matched to a gene: 9.

This clonotype was counted many times. The rearrangement joins TRBV4-1 to TRBJ1-1; maybe TRBD1 (6 bases). The CDR3 sequence is 19 residues long. Looked up from germline, CDR1 is MGHRA and CDR2 is YSYEKL. Between the trimmed V and J ends, which lost 0 bases and 4 bases, there was a span of 24 bases. Here the CDR3 reads CASSQENYGGSGTVTEAFF. The CDR3 DNA follows: TGCGCCAGCAGCCAAGAAAATTACGGGGGCTCGGGGACGGTCACTGAAGCTTTCTTT.

Written as DNA, the CDR3 is TGCGCCAGCAGCCAGTCCGGGACAGGGGGGTACAATGAGCAGTTCTTC. Its translation is CASSQSGTGGYNEQFF. V gene TRBV4-1 combines with J gene TRBJ2-1; 11 bases are a match to TRBD1. Trimming cost V 3 bases and J 4 bases; bases outside gene matches: 5. CDR3 length: 16 amino acids. In germline, CDR1 is MGHRA, CDR2 YSYEKL.

The gene calls are TRBV5-1 and TRBJ2-7; unclear D gene. Per the germline V gene, CDR1 is SGHRS and CDR2 is YFSETQ. This CDR3 has 14 residues. Trimming shortened V by 0 bases and J by 3 bases, and 10 bases separated the two germline ends. The CDR3 nucleotides read TGCGCCAGCAGCTTGGAAAACAGAAACTACGAGCAGTACTTC. Protein product: CASSLENRNYEQYF.

The chain has TRBV20-1 and TRBJ1-4; D is unclear. This CDR3 region has 12 residues. V dropped 6 bases and J dropped 8 bases, with 13 bases sitting between them. The germline V gene encodes CDR1 DFQATT and CDR2 SNEGSKA (reference sequence). The CDR3 loop is CSAKGGAEKLFF. CDR3 sequence (DNA): TGCAGTGCCAAGGGAGGCGCCGAAAAACTGTTTTTT.

This rearrangement joins TRBV10-3 to TRBJ2-7; maybe TRBD2 (7 bases). The germline V gene has CDR1 ENHRY and CDR2 SYGVKD. The V end lost 7 bases, the J end lost 0 bases, and 13 bases lay between the germline ends. CDR3 size: 14 residues. CDR3 sequence: CAIKAGANSYEQYF. CDR3 bases: TGTGCCATCAAGGCGGGGGCTAACTCCTACGAGCAGTACTTC.

This clonotype was seen a few times. A much larger clonotype is one base distant, so this may be a read error. This chain uses TRBV6-6 with TRBJ1-4; a possible D gene is TRBD1 (6 bases). This CDR3 is built from 13 residues. In germline, CDR1 is MNHNY, CDR2 SVGAGI (reference sequence). In nucleotides, the CDR3 is TGTACCAGCAGTTACAGGGCCAACGAAAAACTGTTTTTT. Protein sequence: CTSSYRANEKLFF.

This clonotype has more than one count but fewer than ten. J is TRBJ2-2 and V is TRBV7-2; no clear D. Germline V gene lookup returns CDR1 SGHTA and CDR2 FQGNSA. Trimming removed 3 bases from V and 5 bases from J, with 10 bases in between. This CDR3 has 14 amino acids. Here the CDR3 reads CASSLFAGTGELFF. In nucleotides, the CDR3 is TGTGCCAGCAGCTTGTTTGCCGGGACCGGGGAGCTGTTTTTT.

The CDR3 here is CASSLGGGFRYGYTF. CDR3 coding DNA: TGTGCCAGCAGTTTGGGAGGGGGGTTCCGTTATGGCTACACCTTC. V is TRBV27 and J is TRBJ1-2; D is perhaps TRBD1 (6 bases). The CDR3 runs 15 residues. Trimming pared 3 bases from V and 5 bases from J, leaving 16 bases between. CDR1 is MNHEY, CDR2 SMNVEV, per germline (reference sequence).

V gene TRBV9 combines with J gene TRBJ2-1, with D perhaps TRBD1 (5 bases). V was clipped by 4 bases and J by 2 bases, with 13 bases between them. CDR1 is SGDLS and CDR2 is YYNGEE in the germline V gene. The CDR3 sequence is 15 residues long. CDR3 in DNA: TGTGCCAGCAGCCCGGACACCAGTACCTACAATGAGCAGTTCTTC. Translation gives CASSPDTSTYNEQFF.

In this sample, this clonotype turned up many times. V usage is TRBV7-2 and J usage is TRBJ2-5; D is perhaps TRBD2 (6 bases). The CDR3 contains 14 residues. Germline CDR1 and CDR2: SGHTA and FQGNSA. V was trimmed by 0 bases and J by 3 bases, leaving 8 bases between them. CDR3 loop: CASSLAGGKETQYF. In DNA form, the CDR3 reads TGTGCCAGCAGCTTAGCGGGGGGAAAAGAGACCCAGTACTTC.

This clonotype was observed many times. The chain has TRBV19 and TRBJ1-5, with 7 bases matching TRBD1. The V and J ends lost 7 bases and 6 bases, in that order; junction bases with no gene match: 12. This CDR3 is built from 15 residues. Germline CDR1 LNHDA, CDR2 SQIVND (reference sequence). The CDR3 loop reads CASTPDREVRQPQHF. CDR3 coding DNA: TGTGCCAGTACCCCCGACAGGGAGGTTCGTCAGCCCCAGCATTTT.

V gene TRBV7-6 combines with J gene TRBJ1-1; no clear D gene. Looked up from germline, CDR1 is SGHVS and CDR2 is FNYEAQ. This CDR3 spans 14 amino acids. Trimming removed 1 base at V and 1 base at J, with 7 bases between. The CDR3 region is CASSLGRGNTEAFF. The CDR3 DNA reads as TGTGCCAGCAGCTTAGGTAGAGGGAACACTGAAGCTTTCTTT.

Many counts were recorded for this clonotype. DNA of the CDR3: TGTGCCAGCTTGGGACGGACTTACCCCGAGCAGTACTTC. This gives the protein CASLGRTYPEQYF. The chain couples TRBV2 to TRBJ2-7; perhaps D is TRBD1 or TRBD2 (5 bases each). The CDR3 is 13 residues long. Trimming shortened V by 8 bases and J by 6 bases, and 17 bases separated the two germline ends. The germline CDR1 and CDR2 sequences are SNHLY and FYNNEI.

This clonotype was counted a few times. V and J are TRBV6-5 and TRBJ2-7; a weak D match, TRBD1 (6 bases). Germline-derived CDR1 and CDR2 are MNHEY and SVGAGI. V was clipped by 0 bases and J by 6 bases, with 12 bases between them. The CDR3 is 14 residues long. The CDR3 DNA is TGTGCCAGCAGTTACTCGAACAGGGTTGGCGAGCAGTACTTC. Translation: CASSYSNRVGEQYF.

This clonotype was seen a handful of times. The chain couples TRBV29-1 to TRBJ2-5, with no clear D. The germline V gene encodes CDR1 SQVTM and CDR2 ANQGSEA. V lost 1 base, J lost 11 bases, and 14 bases lay in between. The CDR3 is made up of 12 amino acids. CDR3 DNA: TGCAGCGTTGAAGCGGTCCATGCCGGGCAGTACTTC. Amino acid sequence: CSVEAVHAGQYF.

The table lists this clonotype with many counts. The chain carries TRBV14 and TRBJ1-2; 8 bases agree with TRBD1. J gave up 3 bases and V 3 bases, and 3 bases lay outside the gene matches. This CDR3 has 14 amino acids. CDR1 is SGHDN and CDR2 is FVKESK in the germline V gene. The CDR3 nucleotides read TGTGCCAGCAGCCAGACGACAGGGGACTATGGCTACACCTTC. Translating it yields CASSQTTGDYGYTF.

This clonotype showed up many times. The V call is TRBV10-3, the J call TRBJ2-7; 13 positions agree with TRBD2. Trimming took 5 bases from V and 6 from J; bases not matched to a gene: 4. Germline V gene sequence: CDR1 ENHRY, CDR2 SYGVKD. The CDR3 is 14 amino acids. CDR3 in amino acids: CAISRGTSGVEQYF. In nucleotides, the CDR3 is TGTGCCATCAGTCGGGGGACTAGCGGGGTCGAGCAGTACTTC.

This clonotype was observed a few times. The chain is built from TRBV6-5 and TRBJ1-1; a weak D match, TRBD1 (6 bases). V was pared by 6 bases and J by 5 bases, with 16 bases between. Per the germline V gene, CDR1 is MNHEY and CDR2 is SVGAGI. The CDR3 spans 14 residues. The DNA for the CDR3 is TGTGCCAGCAGGCCAACAGGGAGGGGAACTGAAGCTTTCTTT. Protein product: CASRPTGRGTEAFF.

The chain uses TRBV6-2 or TRBV6-3 and TRBJ2-7, with D perhaps matching TRBD1 or TRBD2 (5 bases each). V lost 6 bases and J lost 4, with 13 bases in between. Germline CDR1 MNHEY, CDR2 SVGEGT. CDR3 length equals 13 residues. CDR3 coding DNA: TGTGCCAGCAGGCCCCCGGGGCTTTACGAGCAGTACTTC. Encoded protein: CASRPPGLYEQYF.

This clonotype appeared many times. The chain's CDR3 is CASSFPQNMAPDTQYF. The CDR3 region has the DNA TGTGCCAGCAGCTTCCCACAGAATATGGCCCCAGATACGCAGTATTTT. The chain couples TRBV7-9 to TRBJ2-3, with D unclear. V lost 3 bases, J lost 4 bases, and 17 bases lay in between. Germline assignment: CDR1 SEHNR and CDR2 FQNEAQ (reference sequence). The CDR3 contains 16 residues.